Given below is one T cell receptor (beta chain) in context. The sample comes from a study of monozygotic twins with inflammatory bowel disease. The germline V gene encodes CDR1 SGHKS and CDR2 YYEKEE (reference sequence). CDR3 size: 14 residues. Using the 5' RACE reads, TCRdb records one entry per CDR3 protein without DNA. Its table records tens of thousands of distinct CDR3 sequences. Sequencing used blood. This clonotype was sampled from a human donor with ulcerative colitis or Crohn's disease, or a healthy co-twin of an affected twin (not recorded which). The rearrangement links TRBV5-5 to TRBJ2-7; the TCRdb D gene call, TRBD1, has no DNA to confirm it. The CDR3 spells CASSLEWGSYEQYF.